The next 13 T cell receptor beta chains were all read from a single sample in a study of PD-1 blockade in mismatch repair-deficient tumors. Profiling relied on immunoSEQ multiplex PCR, and the TCRdb table lists in-frame clones only, not all of them. The sample lists about 110,000 clones; over 60% were seen once. The sample in question was peripheral blood, obtained about 60 weeks after starting pembrolizumab. These receptors were obtained from an adult with mismatch repair-deficient cancer.

J is TRBJ1-5 and V is TRBV19; no reliable D call. CDR3 length: 13 residues. Germline CDR1 reads LNHDA; CDR2 reads SQIVND (reference sequence). V dropped 0 bases and J dropped 4 bases, with 4 bases sitting between them. The CDR3 spells CASSIEQNQPQHF. CDR3 bases: TGTGCCAGTAGTATAGAACAAAATCAGCCCCAGCATTTT.

The V gene is TRBV4-1, the J gene TRBJ2-7; maybe TRBD2 (5 bases). The CDR3 length is 16 residues. Trimming left V 1 base short and J 0 bases short, with 13 bases between. The germline V gene encodes CDR1 MGHRA and CDR2 YSYEKL. The chain's CDR3 is CASSQAVLGLSYEQYF. The CDR3 DNA reads TGCGCCAGCAGCCAAGCGGTGCTCGGACTCTCCTACGAGCAGTACTTC.

J is TRBJ1-2 and V is TRBV7-2; D unresolved. Germline values: CDR1 SGHTA, CDR2 FQGNSA. The V end was cut by 4 bases, the J end by 14 bases, with 17 bases between. The CDR3 consists of 12 residues. The CDR3 DNA sequence: TGTGCCAGCAGCTCAACGGCGGGCATCAGGACCTTC. Amino acid sequence: CASSSTAGIRTF.

The rearrangement joins TRBV30 to TRBJ1-2; no reliable D call. V shed 1 base and J shed 1 base, with 10 bases lying between them. The CDR3 totals 14 residues. The germline CDR1 and CDR2 sequences are GTSNPN and SVGIG (reference sequence). The CDR3 reads CAWSAPGLNYGYTF. The CDR3 DNA is TGTGCCTGGAGTGCCCCAGGACTTAACTATGGCTACACCTTC.

The J gene is TRBJ2-1, the V gene TRBV6-1, with 10 bases lining up with TRBD1. The length of the CDR3 is 12 residues. V lost 5 bases, J lost 12 bases, and 4 bases stayed unmatched. Germline CDR1 MNHNS, CDR2 SASEGT. The CDR3 DNA reads as TGTGCCAGCAGTCGGGACAGGGGAGGGCAGTTCTTC. This translates into CASSRDRGGQFF.

This chain's CDR3 is CASESRNSYEQYF. CDR3 sequence (DNA): TGTGCCAGCGAAAGCAGGAATTCCTACGAGCAGTACTTC. The chain links TRBV7-7 to TRBJ2-7; D remains ambiguous. The CDR3 is made up of 13 amino acids. Trimming shortened V by 8 bases and J by 1 base, and 12 bases separated the two germline ends. Germline loops: CDR1 SSHAT, CDR2 FNYEAQ (reference sequence).

The chain is built from TRBV2 and TRBJ1-4; 10 positions agree with TRBD1. The junction had 5 bases not matched to a gene; V was cut back by 2 bases and J by 8 bases. The CDR3 loop spans 15 amino acids. The V gene's germline CDR1 is SNHLY and CDR2 FYNNEI. The CDR3 reads CASSERGTGVEKLFF. The CDR3 DNA sequence: TGTGCCAGCAGTGAAAGAGGGACAGGGGTCGAAAAACTGTTTTTT.

The chain recombines TRBV7-9 with TRBJ1-4, with D possibly TRBD1 on 6 matching bases. The CDR3 is 15 amino acids. Trimming left V 5 bases short and J 3 bases short, with 13 bases between. CDR1 and CDR2 from the germline V gene are SEHNR and FQNEAQ (reference sequence). The CDR3 here is CASSVLQGANEKLFF. The CDR3, as DNA: TGTGCCAGCAGCGTCTTACAGGGAGCTAATGAAAAACTGTTTTTT.

This clone was detected only a few times. The rearrangement uses TRBV2 and TRBJ2-1; 14 nucleotides agree with TRBD2. Losses at the gene ends were 8 bases for V and 8 bases for J; bases not matched to a gene: 8. The CDR3 is 15 amino acids. Looked up from germline, CDR1 is SNHLY and CDR2 is FYNNEI. The CDR3 spells CASWDRLAGGDEQFF. The CDR3 DNA follows: TGTGCCAGCTGGGACAGACTAGCGGGAGGGGATGAGCAGTTCTTC. The variable domain in full, completed from reference TRBV2 and TRBJ2-1, reads EPEVTQTPSHQVTQMGQEVILRCVPISNHLYFYWYRQILGQKVEFLVSFYNNEISEKSEIFDDQFSVERPDGSNFTLKIRSTKLEDSAMYFCASWDRLAGGDEQFFGPGTRLTVL.

This clone was picked up a small number of times. This sequence joins TRBV9 and TRBJ1-2, with D possibly matching TRBD1 (6 bases). Germline V gene lookup returns CDR1 SGDLS and CDR2 YYNGEE. Trimming took 3 bases from V and 3 from J, leaving 21 bases between them. The CDR3 totals 17 residues. This CDR3 reads CASSEPRDTKSHYGYTF. The CDR3 DNA is TGTGCCAGCAGCGAACCCCGGGACACAAAGTCCCACTATGGCTACACCTTC. Supplemented by reference TRBV9 and TRBJ1-2, the full variable domain reads DSGVTQTPKHLITATGQRVTLRCSPRSGDLSVYWYQQSLDQGLQFLIQYYNGEERAKGNILERFSAQQFPDLHSELNLSSLELGDSALYFCASSEPRDTKSHYGYTFGSGTRLTVV.

This chain joins TRBV19 and TRBJ2-5, with D unclear. CDR3 length: 15 residues. V was cut by 3 bases and J by 2 bases, with 13 bases left in between. CDR1 is LNHDA and CDR2 is SQIVND in the germline V gene (reference sequence). CDR3 DNA sequence: TGTGCCAGTAGTATTCCTGGCTCGGGTCAAGAGACCCAGTACTTC. Encoded protein: CASSIPGSGQETQYF.

This chain links TRBV9 with TRBJ2-7, with D perhaps assigned TRBD1 or TRBD2 (5 bases each). This CDR3 has 15 residues. V gave up 0 bases and J gave up 4 bases, with 14 bases separating them. Germline assignment: CDR1 SGDLS and CDR2 YYNGEE. The CDR3 loop reads CASSVGREMWYEQYF. In nucleotides, the CDR3 is TGTGCCAGCAGCGTAGGCAGGGAGATGTGGTACGAGCAGTACTTC.

This chain connects TRBV7-6 to TRBJ2-2, with D tentatively TRBD2 (5 bases). This CDR3 contains 14 residues. The germline V gene has CDR1 SGHVS and CDR2 FNYEAQ. V was shortened by 4 bases and J by 3 bases, with 9 bases between the two germline ends. The CDR3 DNA follows: TGTGCCAGCAGCTACAGCGGCTACACCGGGGAGCTGTTTTTT. Protein sequence: CASSYSGYTGELFF.